Shown below are 20 T cell receptor beta chains from a single sample sequenced in a study of shared clonotypes between healthy human individuals (TCRdb year 2020). Libraries were constructed by the immunoSEQ multiplex PCR assay. TCRdb took over this immuneACCESS table, retaining in-frame rearrangements with V and J assigned. Such tables are incomplete; in checked studies, under half of the missing clones stem from an unresolved V gene, and the remainder is unexplained. This sample has 1,500,000 or so clones in its table, and 98% of those were observed once. The ten largest clones capture around 0.38% of the sample. Material for sequencing was naive CD4+ T cells sorted from blood. According to the study, the label for this sample's cell subset or site signals: CD45RA+ positively selected. The receptors were sampled from a man under 40 in good health.

This clone was picked up one time. The chain couples TRBV2 to TRBJ1-4; 10 bases are a match to TRBD1. This CDR3 contains 15 residues. The germline gives CDR1 SNHLY, CDR2 FYNNEI. The junction had 7 bases not matched to a gene; V was cut back by 4 bases and J by 8 bases. CDR3 loop: CASSVRTGGGEKLFF. The CDR3 coding sequence is TGTGCCAGCAGTGTGCGGACAGGGGGGGGCGAAAAACTGTTTTTT.

As regards this clone: The sample contains more than one DNA sequence encoding this CDR3. The DNA of the CDR3 is TGCGCCAGCAGCTTGGAAGGCAGAGCAGAGACCCAGTACTTC. As protein: CASSLEGRAETQYF. V is TRBV5-1 and J is TRBJ2-5; no definite D call. The CDR3 is 14 amino acids. V was cut by 0 bases and J by 4 bases, with 10 bases left in between. CDR1 and CDR2 (germline): SGHRS, YFSETQ. Variable domain in full (rest from reference TRBV5-1 and TRBJ2-5): KAGVTQTPRYLIKTRGQQVTLSCSPISGHRSVSWYQQTPGQGLQFLFEYFSETQRNKGNFPGRFSGRQFSNSRSEMNVSTLELGDSALYLCASSLEGRAETQYFGPGTRLLVL.

To note about this clone: One junction end does not reproduce the germline sequence, and a read error may be involved. The CDR3 loop reads CASSFQARQGPSHEQYF. CDR3 in DNA: TGCGCCAGCAGCTTCCAAGCCCGACAGGGTCCCTCCCACGAGCAGTACTTC. The gene calls are TRBV5-1 and TRBJ2-7; TRBD1 matches 7 bases. The length of the CDR3 is 17 residues. Per germline, CDR1 SGHRS and CDR2 YFSETQ.

The J gene is TRBJ2-7, the V gene TRBV5-6; D unresolved. Trimming removed 4 bases from V and 2 bases from J, with 10 bases in between. This CDR3 spans 13 amino acids. The germline CDR1 and CDR2 sequences are SGHDT and YYEEEE. CDR3 DNA: TGTGCCAGCAGCCAGGACCTAACCTACGAGCAGTACTTC. Translated, it gives CASSQDLTYEQYF.

This sequence joins TRBV9 and TRBJ2-1; D is ambiguous. Trimming removed 2 bases at V and 0 bases at J, with 15 bases between. CDR3 length: 17 residues. CDR1 and CDR2 (germline): SGDLS, YYNGEE. Here the CDR3 DNA reads TGTGCCAGCAGCGTGGGGTCCTCTAAACACTCCTACAATGAGCAGTTCTTC. It is translated as CASSVGSSKHSYNEQFF.

This chain links TRBV5-1 with TRBJ2-1; 7 bases line up with TRBD1. There are 15 residues in the CDR3. CDR1 is SGHRS, CDR2 YFSETQ, per germline. V lost 0 bases and J lost 3; bases outside the gene matches: 3. CDR3 sequence: CASSLAQGFYNEQFF. The CDR3 DNA reads as TGCGCCAGCAGCTTGGCACAGGGGTTCTACAATGAGCAGTTCTTC.

The chain joins TRBV18 to TRBJ2-7; 12 bases line up with TRBD2. The CDR3 length is 17 residues. J lost 6 bases, V lost 0 bases, and 9 bases had no gene match. Germline V gene sequence: CDR1 KGHSH, CDR2 LQKENI. CDR3 sequence: CASSPPTASGRAGEQYF. CDR3 in DNA: TGTGCCAGCTCACCACCGACGGCTAGCGGGAGGGCCGGCGAGCAGTACTTC.

The chain has TRBV5-1 and TRBJ2-3; 15 bases fit TRBD2. Per germline, CDR1 SGHRS and CDR2 YFSETQ. This CDR3 region has 17 residues. The V gene end was trimmed by 5 bases and the J gene end by 3 bases; junction bases not matched to a gene: 7. CDR3 in amino acids: CASRMRGLAGGTDTQYF. As DNA, the CDR3 is TGCGCCAGCAGAATGAGGGGACTAGCGGGAGGTACAGATACGCAGTATTTT.

The chain combines TRBV6-5 with TRBJ2-7; D remains unclear. Trimming took 0 bases from V and 5 from J, leaving 14 bases between them. The CDR3 runs to 15 residues. The germline gives CDR1 MNHEY, CDR2 SVGAGI. CDR3 DNA sequence: TGTGCCAGCAGTTACTCGACGATTGGAGTAAACGAGCAGTACTTC. This encodes CASSYSTIGVNEQYF.

This sequence joins TRBV7-9 and TRBJ2-1, with 12 bases aligning to TRBD2. J was trimmed by 3 bases and V by 5 bases; bases with no gene match: 5. Germline V gene data show CDR1 as SEHNR and CDR2 as FQNEAQ (reference sequence). The CDR3 is 16 amino acids. CDR3 sequence (DNA): TGTGCCAGCAGCCCCCCGACTAGCGGGAGCTACAATGAGCAGTTCTTC. Protein sequence: CASSPPTSGSYNEQFF.

The chain has TRBV7-9 and TRBJ1-3; D unresolved. V was pared by 3 bases and J by 4 bases, with 10 bases between. Germline-derived CDR1 and CDR2 are SEHNR and FQNEAQ (reference sequence). The CDR3 totals 14 residues. CDR3 sequence reads: CASSLFERGNTIYF. Written as DNA, the CDR3 is TGTGCCAGCAGCTTGTTTGAGAGGGGAAACACCATATATTTT.

This clone was observed a single time. The chain is built from TRBV30 and TRBJ1-1, with a tentative D call TRBD1 (5 bases). Germline CDR1 GTSNPN, CDR2 SVGIG (reference sequence). The V and J ends lost 5 bases and 0 bases respectively, with 22 bases between them. The CDR3 extends over 17 amino acids. The chain's CDR3 is CAWGKRRNRSLNTEAFF. For the CDR3, the DNA is TGTGCCTGGGGGAAGCGACGAAACAGGTCGTTGAACACTGAAGCTTTCTTT.

This clone was picked up a small number of times. The rearrangement joins TRBV10-3 to TRBJ1-2; TRBD1 is a possible D gene (5 bases). The CDR3 contains 15 residues. V lost 0 bases and J 6 bases, leaving 14 bases between the germline ends. Germline V gene data show CDR1 as ENHRY and CDR2 as SYGVKD. The CDR3 is CAISESRQGMNGYTF. The CDR3 DNA reads TGTGCCATCAGTGAGTCGAGGCAGGGAATGAATGGCTACACCTTC.

Here the CDR3 DNA reads TGCGCCAGCAGCGTGCTAAAGGGGGGTAGCAATCAGCCCCAGCATTTT. This gives the protein CASSVLKGGSNQPQHF. The J gene is TRBJ1-5, the V gene TRBV5-1; TRBD1 might be the D (6 bases). Trimming removed 4 bases from V and 0 bases from J, with 14 bases in between. The CDR3 consists of 16 residues. CDR1 is SGHRS, CDR2 YFSETQ, per germline.

This clone was found once. This sequence joins TRBV5-1 and TRBJ2-7, with a weak D call TRBD1 (6 bases). With 0 bases removed from V and 1 base from J, the gap between germline ends came to 14 bases. Germline CDR1 SGHRS, CDR2 YFSETQ. The CDR3 sequence is 16 residues long. CDR3 nucleotides: TGCGCCAGCAGCTTGGCTTGGGCAGGGGAGTCCTACGAGCAGTACTTC. Its protein is CASSLAWAGESYEQYF. Filled out from reference TRBV5-1 and TRBJ2-7, the complete variable domain reads KAGVTQTPRYLIKTRGQQVTLSCSPISGHRSVSWYQQTPGQGLQFLFEYFSETQRNKGNFPGRFSGRQFSNSRSEMNVSTLELGDSALYLCASSLAWAGESYEQYFGPGTRLTVT.

The genes are TRBV10-1 and TRBJ2-1; 9 bases fit TRBD1. Germline loops: CDR1 WNHNN, CDR2 SYGVQD (reference sequence). This CDR3 has 15 residues. V was clipped by 2 bases and J by 6 bases; unmatched bases: 5. The CDR3 DNA reads TGCGCCAGCAGTGAGCCCGGGACAGGGAGCAATGAGCAGTTCTTC. Encoded protein: CASSEPGTGSNEQFF.

The V gene is TRBV7-9, the J gene TRBJ2-7; tentative D call: TRBD1 (6 bases). This CDR3 is built from 14 residues. Trimming stripped 5 bases from V and 0 bases from J, with 11 bases between. Germline loops: CDR1 SEHNR, CDR2 FQNEAQ (reference sequence). This CDR3 is CASSIHRDSYEQYF. The DNA for the CDR3 is TGTGCCAGCAGCATCCACAGGGACTCCTACGAGCAGTACTTC.

This clone appeared once. CDR3 nucleotide sequence: TGCGCCAGCAGCTATCCCGGGGTCGAGCAGTACTTC. Its translation: CASSYPGVEQYF. This rearrangement joins TRBV5-1 to TRBJ2-7; weak D call: TRBD2 (5 bases). Germline V gene data show CDR1 as SGHRS and CDR2 as YFSETQ. Trimming removed 3 bases from V and 6 bases from J, with 10 bases in between. The length of the CDR3 is 12 residues.

V and J are TRBV30 and TRBJ1-5; D unclear. The CDR3 is made up of 15 amino acids. Germline CDR1 reads GTSNPN; CDR2 reads SVGIG (reference sequence). With 1 base removed from V and 2 bases from J, the gap between germline ends came to 12 bases. Written as DNA, the CDR3 is TGTGCCTGGAGTGCGGTGCACGGAGGCAATCAGCCCCAGCATTTT. Translated, it gives CAWSAVHGGNQPQHF.

V usage is TRBV5-4 and J usage is TRBJ2-7; D possibly uses TRBD1 or TRBD2 (5 bases each). This CDR3 has 15 amino acids. Germline CDR1 SGHNT, CDR2 YYREEE (reference sequence). Trimming shortened V by 4 bases and J by 3 bases, and 17 bases separated the two germline ends. In nucleotides, the CDR3 is TGTGCCAGCAGCCGAAGACAGTCAGGGAGCTACGAGCAGTACTTC. This sequence encodes CASSRRQSGSYEQYF.